These 8 T cell receptor beta chains were all obtained from the same sample, sequenced in a study of monozygotic twins with inflammatory bowel disease. TCRdb reprocessed the 5' RACE reads; each CDR3 protein has one entry and no DNA is given. The sample totals some 83,000 distinct CDR3 sequences; its top ten clones hold around 6.8%. Specimen: blood. The receptor source for this set is a human donor with ulcerative colitis or Crohn's disease, or a healthy co-twin of an affected twin (not recorded which).

The chain joins TRBV15 to TRBJ2-5; the D call of TRBD1 rests on TCRdb alone, since no DNA is present to check it. The CDR3 consists of 16 residues. CDR1 and CDR2 from the germline V gene are LNHNV and YYDKDF (reference sequence). The CDR3 loop is CATSRDRGRPQETQYF.

V gene TRBV20-1 combines with J gene TRBJ2-1; lacking DNA, the TRBD1 call made by TCRdb goes unchecked. The CDR3 is 11 amino acids. Per the germline V gene, CDR1 is DFQATT and CDR2 is SNEGSKA (reference sequence). The CDR3 spells CSASVGDEQFF.

The chain combines TRBV9 with TRBJ2-3; checking the TCRdb D call of TRBD2 is not possible without DNA. In germline, CDR1 is SGDLS, CDR2 YYNGEE. The CDR3 totals 15 residues. The CDR3: CASSSSGGATDTQYF.

V usage is TRBV6-5 and J usage is TRBJ2-3. The germline V gene encodes CDR1 MNHEY and CDR2 SVGAGI. CDR3 size: 12 residues. The CDR3 loop reads CASSPNSDTQYF.

The V call is TRBV20-1, the J call TRBJ2-5; the D gene TCRdb calls, TRBD1, cannot be checked with no DNA. Germline V gives CDR1 DFQATT, CDR2 SNEGSKA (reference sequence). The CDR3 loop spans 14 amino acids. The CDR3 is CSARPAGHQETQYF.

The V call is TRBV20-1, the J call TRBJ2-7; with no DNA, the TCRdb D assignment of TRBD2 cannot be verified. The CDR3 has 13 residues. Germline V lookup: CDR1 DFQATT, CDR2 SNEGSKA (reference sequence). The CDR3 loop is CSATSGANYEQYF.

The CDR3 spells CASRGTRGGGPSTDTQYF. The chain couples TRBV28 to TRBJ2-3; TCRdb proposes TRBD2, but this gene call is untestable without DNA. This CDR3 is 18 amino acids long. The germline gives CDR1 MDHEN, CDR2 SYDVKM.

The chain carries TRBV24-1 and TRBJ1-1; there is no DNA to check the TCRdb D call of TRBD1. The CDR3 contains 13 residues. CDR1 is KGHDR and CDR2 is SFDVKD in the germline V gene. CDR3 residues: CATSDPGGTEAFF.